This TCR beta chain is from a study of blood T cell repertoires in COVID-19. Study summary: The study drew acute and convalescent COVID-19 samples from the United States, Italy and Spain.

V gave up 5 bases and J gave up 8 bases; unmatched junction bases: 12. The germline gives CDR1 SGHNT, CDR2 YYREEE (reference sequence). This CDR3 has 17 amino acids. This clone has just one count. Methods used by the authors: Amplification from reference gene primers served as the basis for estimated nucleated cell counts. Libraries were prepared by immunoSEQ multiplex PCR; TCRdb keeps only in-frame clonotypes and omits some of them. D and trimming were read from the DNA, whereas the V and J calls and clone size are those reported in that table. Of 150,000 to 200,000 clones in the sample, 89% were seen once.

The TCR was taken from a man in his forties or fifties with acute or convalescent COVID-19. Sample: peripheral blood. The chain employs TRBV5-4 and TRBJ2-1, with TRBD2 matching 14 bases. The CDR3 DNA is TGTGCCAGCAGGCCGACTAGCGGGGGGGCCTTTCCCCATGAGCAGTTCTTC. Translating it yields CASRPTSGGAFPHEQFF.